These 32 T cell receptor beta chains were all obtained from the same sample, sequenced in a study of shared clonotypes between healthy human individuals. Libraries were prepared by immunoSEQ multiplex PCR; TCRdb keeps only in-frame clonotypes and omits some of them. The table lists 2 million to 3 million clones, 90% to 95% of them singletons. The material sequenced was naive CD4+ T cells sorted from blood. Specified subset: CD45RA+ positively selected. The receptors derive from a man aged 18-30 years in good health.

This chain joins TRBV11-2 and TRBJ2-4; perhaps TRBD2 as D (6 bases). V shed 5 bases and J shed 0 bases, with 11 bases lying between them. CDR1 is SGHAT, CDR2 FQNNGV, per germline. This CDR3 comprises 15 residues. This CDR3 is CASSNRGVAKNIQYF. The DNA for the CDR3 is TGTGCCAGCAGCAACCGCGGGGTAGCCAAAAACATTCAGTACTTC.

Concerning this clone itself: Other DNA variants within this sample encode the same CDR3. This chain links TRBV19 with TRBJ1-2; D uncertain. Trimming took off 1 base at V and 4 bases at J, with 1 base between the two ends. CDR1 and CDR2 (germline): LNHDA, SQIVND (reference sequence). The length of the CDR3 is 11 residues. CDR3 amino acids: CASSIGYGYTF. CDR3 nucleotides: TGTGCCAGTAGTATAGGCTATGGCTACACCTTC. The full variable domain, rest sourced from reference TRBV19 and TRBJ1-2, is DGGITQSPKYLFRKEGQNVTLSCEQNLNHDAMYWYRQDPGQGLRLIYYSQIVNDFQKGDIAEGYSVSREKKESFPLTVTSAQKNPTAFYLCASSIGYGYTFGSGTRLTVV.

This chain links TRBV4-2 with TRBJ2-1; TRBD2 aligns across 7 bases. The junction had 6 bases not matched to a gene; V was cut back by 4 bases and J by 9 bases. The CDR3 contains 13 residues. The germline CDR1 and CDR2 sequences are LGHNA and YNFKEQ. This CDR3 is CASSRGLVGEQFF. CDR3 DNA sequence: TGTGCCAGCAGCCGTGGACTAGTAGGTGAGCAGTTCTTC.

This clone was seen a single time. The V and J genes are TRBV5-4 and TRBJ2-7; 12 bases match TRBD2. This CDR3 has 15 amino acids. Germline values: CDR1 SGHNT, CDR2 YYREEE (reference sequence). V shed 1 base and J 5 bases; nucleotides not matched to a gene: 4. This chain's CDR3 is CASSLRLAGVNEQYF. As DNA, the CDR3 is TGTGCCAGCAGCTTGCGACTAGCGGGAGTGAACGAGCAGTACTTC.

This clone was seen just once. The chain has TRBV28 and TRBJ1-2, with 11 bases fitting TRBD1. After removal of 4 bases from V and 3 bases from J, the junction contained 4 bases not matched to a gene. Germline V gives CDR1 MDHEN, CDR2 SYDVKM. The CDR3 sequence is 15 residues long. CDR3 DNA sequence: TGTGCCAGCAGTTCCCCGGGACAGGGGGACTATGGCTACACCTTC. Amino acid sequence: CASSSPGQGDYGYTF.

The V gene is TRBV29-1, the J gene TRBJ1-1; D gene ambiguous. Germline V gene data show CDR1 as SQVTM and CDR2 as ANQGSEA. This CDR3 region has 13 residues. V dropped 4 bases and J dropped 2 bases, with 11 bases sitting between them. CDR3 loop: CSVGHNSNTEAFF. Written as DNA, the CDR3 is TGCAGCGTTGGACACAATAGTAACACTGAAGCTTTCTTT.

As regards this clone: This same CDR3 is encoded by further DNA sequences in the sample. The CDR3 DNA is TGTGCCAGCAGCGTAGCGGGGCGGCAAGAGACCCAGTACTTC. It is translated as CASSVAGRQETQYF. The chain recombines TRBV9 with TRBJ2-5; D assignment may be TRBD1 or TRBD2 (5 bases each). V lost 0 bases and J lost 2, with 8 bases in between. The CDR3 runs to 14 residues. Germline V gene data show CDR1 as SGDLS and CDR2 as YYNGEE.

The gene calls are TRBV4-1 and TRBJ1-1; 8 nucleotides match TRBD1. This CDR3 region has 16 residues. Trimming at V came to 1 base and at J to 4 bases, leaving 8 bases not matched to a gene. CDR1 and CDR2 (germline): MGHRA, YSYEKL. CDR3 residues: CASSQGRTGRSTEAFF. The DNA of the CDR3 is TGCGCCAGCAGCCAAGGAAGGACAGGGCGGTCCACTGAAGCTTTCTTT.

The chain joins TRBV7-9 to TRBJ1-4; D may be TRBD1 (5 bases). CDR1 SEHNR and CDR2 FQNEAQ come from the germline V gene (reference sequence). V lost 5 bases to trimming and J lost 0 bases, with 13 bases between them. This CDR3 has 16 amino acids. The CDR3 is CASSPGVGATNEKLFF. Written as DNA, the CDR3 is TGTGCCAGCAGCCCGGGGGTCGGGGCAACTAATGAAAAACTGTTTTTT.

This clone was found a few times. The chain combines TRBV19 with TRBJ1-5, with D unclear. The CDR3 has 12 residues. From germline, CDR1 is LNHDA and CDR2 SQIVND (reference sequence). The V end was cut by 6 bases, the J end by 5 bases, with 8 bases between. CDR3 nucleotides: TGTGCCAGTAGAAGGGAAGATCAGCCCCAGCATTTT. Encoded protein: CASRREDQPQHF.

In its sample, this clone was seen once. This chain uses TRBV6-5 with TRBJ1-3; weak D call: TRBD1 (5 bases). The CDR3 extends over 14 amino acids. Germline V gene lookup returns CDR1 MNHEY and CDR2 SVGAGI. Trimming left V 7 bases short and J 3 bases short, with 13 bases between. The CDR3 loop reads CASTLGGVGNTIYF. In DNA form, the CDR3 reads TGTGCCAGCACTTTGGGGGGGGTTGGAAACACCATATATTTT.

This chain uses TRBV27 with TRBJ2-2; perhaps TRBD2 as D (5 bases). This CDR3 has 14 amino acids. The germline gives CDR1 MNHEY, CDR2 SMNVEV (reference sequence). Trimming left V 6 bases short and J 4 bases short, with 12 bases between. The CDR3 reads CASRRVLATGELFF. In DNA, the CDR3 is TGTGCCAGCAGGAGGGTGTTAGCCACCGGGGAGCTGTTTTTT.

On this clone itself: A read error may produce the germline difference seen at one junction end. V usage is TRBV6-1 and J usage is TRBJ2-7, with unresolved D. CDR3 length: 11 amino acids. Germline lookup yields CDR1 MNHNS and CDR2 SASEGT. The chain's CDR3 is CASSEQKEQDF. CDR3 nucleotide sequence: TGTGCCAGCAGTGAACAGAAAGAGCAGGACTTC.

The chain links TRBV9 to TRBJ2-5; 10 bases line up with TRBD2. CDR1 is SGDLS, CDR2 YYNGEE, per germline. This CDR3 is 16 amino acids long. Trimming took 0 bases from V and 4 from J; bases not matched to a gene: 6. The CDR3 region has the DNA TGTGCCAGCAGCGTAGTTCCTAGCGGGGGTGGAGAGACCCAGTACTTC. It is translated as CASSVVPSGGGETQYF.

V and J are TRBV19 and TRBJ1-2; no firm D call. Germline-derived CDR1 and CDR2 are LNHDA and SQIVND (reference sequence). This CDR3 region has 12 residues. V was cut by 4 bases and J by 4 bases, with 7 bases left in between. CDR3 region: CASSTQVYGYTF. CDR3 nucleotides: TGTGCCAGTAGTACGCAGGTCTATGGCTACACCTTC.

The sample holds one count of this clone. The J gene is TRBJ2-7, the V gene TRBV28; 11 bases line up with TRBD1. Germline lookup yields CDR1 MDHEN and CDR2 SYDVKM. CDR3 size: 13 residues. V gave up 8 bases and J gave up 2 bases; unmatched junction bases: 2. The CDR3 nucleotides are TGTGCCAGCCAGGGACAGGGGGCCTACGAGCAGTACTTC. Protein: CASQGQGAYEQYF.

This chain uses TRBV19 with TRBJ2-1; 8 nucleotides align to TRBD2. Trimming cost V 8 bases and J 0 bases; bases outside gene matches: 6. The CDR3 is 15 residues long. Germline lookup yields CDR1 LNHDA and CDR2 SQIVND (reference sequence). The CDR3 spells CASRPGTSSYNEQFF. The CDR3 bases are TGTGCCAGTCGACCCGGGACTAGCTCCTACAATGAGCAGTTCTTC.

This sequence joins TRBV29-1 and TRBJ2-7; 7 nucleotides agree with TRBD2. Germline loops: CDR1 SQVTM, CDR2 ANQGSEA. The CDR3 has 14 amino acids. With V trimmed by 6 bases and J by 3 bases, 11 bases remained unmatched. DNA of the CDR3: TGCAGCGTCGAGGGAGGGAAGCCCCTCTACGAGCAGTACTTC. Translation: CSVEGGKPLYEQYF.

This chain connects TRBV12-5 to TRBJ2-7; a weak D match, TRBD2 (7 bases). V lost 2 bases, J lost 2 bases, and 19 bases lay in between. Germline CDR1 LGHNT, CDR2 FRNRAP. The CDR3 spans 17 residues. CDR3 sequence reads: CASGLLLMGGGPYEQYF. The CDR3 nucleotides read TGTGCTAGTGGTTTGCTCTTAATGGGGGGGGGCCCCTACGAGCAGTACTTC. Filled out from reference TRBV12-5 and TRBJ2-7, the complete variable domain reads DARVTQTPRHKVTEMGQEVTMRCQPILGHNTVFWYRQTMMQGLELLAYFRNRAPLDDSGMPKDRFSAEMPDATLATLKIQPSEPRDSAVYFCASGLLLMGGGPYEQYFGPGTRLTVT.

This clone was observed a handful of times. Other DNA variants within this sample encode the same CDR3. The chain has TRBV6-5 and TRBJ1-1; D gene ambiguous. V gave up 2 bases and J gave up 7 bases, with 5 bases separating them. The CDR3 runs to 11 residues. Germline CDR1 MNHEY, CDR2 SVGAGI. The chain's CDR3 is CASSYKGEAFF. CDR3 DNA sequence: TGTGCCAGCAGTTACAAGGGTGAAGCTTTCTTT.

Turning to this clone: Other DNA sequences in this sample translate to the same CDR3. The CDR3 reads CASSIRESYEQYF. The CDR3 DNA reads TGTGCCAGTAGTATTCGGGAGAGCTACGAGCAGTACTTC. The genes are TRBV19 and TRBJ2-7, with a possible D match to TRBD2 (6 bases). Germline CDR1 LNHDA, CDR2 SQIVND (reference sequence). The CDR3 is 13 residues long. Trimming removed 3 bases at V and 3 bases at J, with 9 bases between.

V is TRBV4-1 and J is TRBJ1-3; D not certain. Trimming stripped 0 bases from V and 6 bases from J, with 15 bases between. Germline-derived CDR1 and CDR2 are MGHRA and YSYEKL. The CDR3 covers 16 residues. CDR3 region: CASSQEFARQINTIYF. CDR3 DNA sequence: TGCGCCAGCAGCCAAGAATTCGCCAGGCAGATAAACACCATATATTTT.

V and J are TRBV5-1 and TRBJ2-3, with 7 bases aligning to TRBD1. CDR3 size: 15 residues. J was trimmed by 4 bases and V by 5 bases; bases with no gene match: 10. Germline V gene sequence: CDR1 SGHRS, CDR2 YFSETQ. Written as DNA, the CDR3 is TGCGCCAGCAGTACACAGGGGACGTGGGCAGATACGCAGTATTTT. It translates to CASSTQGTWADTQYF.

The CDR3 sequence is CASSIRGDEQFF. The CDR3 nucleotides are TGTGCCAGTAGTATTCGCGGGGATGAGCAGTTCTTC. The chain is built from TRBV19 and TRBJ2-1; D is possibly TRBD2 (6 bases). The CDR3 sequence is 12 residues long. Trimming shortened V by 3 bases and J by 8 bases, and 8 bases separated the two germline ends. Germline CDR1 is LNHDA and CDR2 is SQIVND (reference sequence).

The CDR3 sequence: CASSPPTGQIQETQYF. The CDR3, as DNA: TGTGCCAGCTCACCACCGACGGGACAAATTCAAGAGACCCAGTACTTC. The chain carries TRBV18 and TRBJ2-5; D perhaps matches TRBD1 (6 bases). The CDR3 has 16 residues. Per the germline V gene, CDR1 is KGHSH and CDR2 is LQKENI. Trimming removed 0 bases from V and 2 bases from J, with 13 bases in between.

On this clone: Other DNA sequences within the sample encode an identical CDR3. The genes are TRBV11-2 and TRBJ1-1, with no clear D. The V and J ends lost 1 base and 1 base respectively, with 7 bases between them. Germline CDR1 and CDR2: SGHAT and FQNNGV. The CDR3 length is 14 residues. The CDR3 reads CASSLGLTNTEAFF. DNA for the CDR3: TGTGCCAGCAGCTTAGGCCTGACGAACACTGAAGCTTTCTTT.

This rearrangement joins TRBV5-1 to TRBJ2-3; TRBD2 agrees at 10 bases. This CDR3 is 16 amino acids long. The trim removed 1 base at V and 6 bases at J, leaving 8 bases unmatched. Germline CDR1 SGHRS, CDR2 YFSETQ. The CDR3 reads CASSLSQRGGSDTQYF. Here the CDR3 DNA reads TGCGCCAGCAGCTTGTCGCAGCGGGGGGGTTCTGATACGCAGTATTTT. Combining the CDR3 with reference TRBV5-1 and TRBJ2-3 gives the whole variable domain KAGVTQTPRYLIKTRGQQVTLSCSPISGHRSVSWYQQTPGQGLQFLFEYFSETQRNKGNFPGRFSGRQFSNSRSEMNVSTLELGDSALYLCASSLSQRGGSDTQYFGPGTRLTVL.

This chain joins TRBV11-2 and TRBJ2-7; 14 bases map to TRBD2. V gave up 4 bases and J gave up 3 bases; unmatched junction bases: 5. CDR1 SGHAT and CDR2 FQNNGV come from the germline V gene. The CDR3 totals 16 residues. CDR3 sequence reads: CASSWGTSGGVYEQYF. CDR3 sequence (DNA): TGTGCCAGCAGCTGGGGGACTAGCGGGGGAGTCTACGAGCAGTACTTC.

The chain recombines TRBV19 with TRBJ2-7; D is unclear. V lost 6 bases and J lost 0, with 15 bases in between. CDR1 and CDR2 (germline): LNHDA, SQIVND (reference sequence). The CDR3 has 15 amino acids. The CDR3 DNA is TGTGCCAGTAGCTCCCGGGCCGCCACCTCCTACGAGCAGTACTTC. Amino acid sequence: CASSSRAATSYEQYF. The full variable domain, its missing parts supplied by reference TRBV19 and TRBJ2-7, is DGGITQSPKYLFRKEGQNVTLSCEQNLNHDAMYWYRQDPGQGLRLIYYSQIVNDFQKGDIAEGYSVSREKKESFPLTVTSAQKNPTAFYLCASSSRAATSYEQYFGPGTRLTVT.

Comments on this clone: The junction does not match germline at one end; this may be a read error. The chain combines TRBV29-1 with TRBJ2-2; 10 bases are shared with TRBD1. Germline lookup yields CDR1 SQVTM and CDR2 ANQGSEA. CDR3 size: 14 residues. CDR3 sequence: CSVEDRGPTGELFF. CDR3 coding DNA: TGCAGCGTGGAAGACAGGGGGCCCACCGGGGAGCTGTTTTTT.

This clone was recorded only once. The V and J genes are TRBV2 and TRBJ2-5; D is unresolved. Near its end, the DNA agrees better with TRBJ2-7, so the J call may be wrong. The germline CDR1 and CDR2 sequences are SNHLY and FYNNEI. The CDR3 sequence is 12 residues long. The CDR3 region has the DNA TGTGCCAGCGCAAAACCTTACTACGAGCAGTACTTC. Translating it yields CASAKPYYEQYF.

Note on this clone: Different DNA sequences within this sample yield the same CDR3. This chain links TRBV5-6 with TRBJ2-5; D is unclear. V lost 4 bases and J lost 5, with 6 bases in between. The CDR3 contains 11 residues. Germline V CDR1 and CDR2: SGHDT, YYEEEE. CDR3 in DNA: TGTGCCAGCAGCCGCCGCGAGACCCAGTACTTC. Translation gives CASSRRETQYF.